Each of the 30 T cell receptor beta chains below was sequenced from the same sample in a study of radiotherapy plus CTLA-4 blockade in lung cancer. Profiled with immunoSEQ multiplex PCR; TCRdb holds only in-frame clones, not every one. The top ten clones hold approximately 4.5% of a sample with 30,000 to 40,000 clones, roughly 70% of them seen once. Specimen: peripheral blood, collected from a patient treated with radiotherapy plus ipilimumab. The receptor set was obtained from a human donor with non-small cell lung cancer whose response to radiotherapy plus ipilimumab could not be evaluated.

This clone occurred a few times. This chain connects TRBV7-2 to TRBJ1-1; TRBD1 might be the D (5 bases). CDR3 size: 14 residues. Between the trimmed V and J ends, which lost 6 bases and 5 bases, there was a span of 16 bases. Germline V gene lookup returns CDR1 SGHTA and CDR2 FQGNSA. The CDR3 loop reads CASRSRQSGTEAFF. The CDR3 DNA reads as TGTGCCAGCAGGAGCCGACAGAGCGGGACTGAAGCTTTCTTT.

The V call is TRBV6-5, the J call TRBJ2-5, with D unresolved. V dropped 5 bases and J dropped 7 bases, with 14 bases sitting between them. Germline V gives CDR1 MNHEY, CDR2 SVGAGI. CDR3 size: 13 residues. The CDR3 nucleotides are TGTGCCAGCAGTGCAACTCAGGAAGGGACCCAGTACTTC. This codes for CASSATQEGTQYF.

The chain couples TRBV9 to TRBJ2-3; TRBD1 matches 9 bases. Germline lookup yields CDR1 SGDLS and CDR2 YYNGEE. This CDR3 comprises 15 residues. After removal of 4 bases from V and 3 bases from J, the junction contained 6 bases not matched to a gene. The CDR3 nucleotides are TGTGCCAGCAGCCCGGGGGGACAGGGTACAGATACGCAGTATTTT. This sequence encodes CASSPGGQGTDTQYF.

The rearrangement links TRBV14 to TRBJ2-5; D is undetermined. The last part of the DNA fits TRBJ2-7 better; the J call may be wrong. The CDR3 length is 19 residues. Germline loops: CDR1 SGHDN, CDR2 FVKESK. For the CDR3, the DNA is TGTGCCAGCAGCCAAGCCGAAGATCTGGTTGTACAGACCTACCACGAGCAGTACTTC. Its translation: CASSQAEDLVVQTYHEQYF.

This chain links TRBV30 with TRBJ2-6; TRBD2 aligns across 7 bases. This CDR3 spans 14 amino acids. Germline assignment: CDR1 GTSNPN and CDR2 SVGIG (reference sequence). Trimming removed 4 bases from V and 0 bases from J; junction bases left unmatched: 0. The CDR3 DNA reads TGTGCCTGGACGGGGGGCTCTGGGGCCAACGTCCTGACTTTC. This codes for CAWTGGSGANVLTF.

This clone was seen only a few times. This chain links TRBV2 with TRBJ2-5; weak D call: TRBD1 (5 bases). In germline, CDR1 is SNHLY, CDR2 FYNNEI. V was clipped by 9 bases and J by 2 bases, with 22 bases between them. The CDR3 length is 16 residues. The CDR3 sequence: CASMYGRGPVQETQYF. The CDR3 bases are TGTGCCAGTATGTATGGAAGGGGCCCTGTTCAAGAGACCCAGTACTTC.

The chain has TRBV2 and TRBJ2-5; weak D call: TRBD1 (6 bases). From germline, CDR1 is SNHLY and CDR2 FYNNEI. The ends were cut back, 7 bases at V and 5 bases at J, with 11 bases in the middle. The CDR3 length is 12 residues. CDR3 DNA sequence: TGTGCCAGCACCGGAACAGGGGAGACCCAGTACTTC. It yields the protein CASTGTGETQYF.

The V and J genes are TRBV4-3 and TRBJ1-5, with D perhaps TRBD1 (6 bases). This CDR3 is built from 17 residues. Trimming shortened V by 0 bases and J by 0 bases, and 12 bases separated the two germline ends. Germline V lookup: CDR1 LGHNA, CDR2 YSLEER. Here the CDR3 reads CASSQDARGGSNQPQHF. Here the CDR3 DNA reads TGCGCCAGCAGCCAAGATGCCAGGGGCGGTAGCAATCAGCCCCAGCATTTT.

The table lists this clone with a few counts. The genes are TRBV19 and TRBJ1-1; no clear D gene. The germline gives CDR1 LNHDA, CDR2 SQIVND (reference sequence). Between the trimmed V and J ends, which lost 6 bases and 3 bases, there was a span of 20 bases. This CDR3 contains 16 residues. The DNA for the CDR3 is TGTGCCAGTAGCGCAGGCCGCGTTTCATGGGACACTGAAGCTTTCTTT. Translated, it gives CASSAGRVSWDTEAFF.

For this clone: Other DNA sequences of this sample code for an identical CDR3. The rearrangement uses TRBV6-1 and TRBJ1-2; TRBD1 matches 9 bases. Germline V CDR1 and CDR2: MNHNS, SASEGT. The CDR3 is 15 residues long. Trimming took 5 bases from V and 4 from J; bases not matched to a gene: 8. CDR3 DNA: TGTGCCAGCAGTTCCAAACAGGGGGCTGGCTATGGCTACACCTTC. Its protein is CASSSKQGAGYGYTF.

A word on this clone: The junction does not match germline at one end; this may be a read error. The chain links TRBV4-1 to TRBJ2-3, with TRBD2 identical over 13 bases. The germline V gene has CDR1 MGHRA and CDR2 YSYEKL. The CDR3 totals 14 residues. DNA of the CDR3: TGCGCCAGCAGGCTAACACCCGGGACTAGCGGGATGGATTTT. Amino acid sequence: CASRLTPGTSGMDF.

The CDR3 here is CASSSGQDGNYEQYF. The CDR3 DNA sequence: TGTGCCAGCAGCTCAGGACAGGATGGGAACTACGAGCAGTACTTC. The chain uses TRBV7-2 and TRBJ2-7; 7 bases match TRBD1. This CDR3 is built from 15 residues. Germline V gives CDR1 SGHTA, CDR2 FQGNSA. The V segment lost 4 bases and the J segment 3 bases; nucleotides outside the gene matches: 9.

This sequence joins TRBV27 and TRBJ2-7; 14 nucleotides align to TRBD2. The V and J ends lost 5 bases and 5 bases, in that order; junction bases with no gene match: 8. Looked up from germline, CDR1 is MNHEY and CDR2 is SMNVEV (reference sequence). The CDR3 loop spans 16 amino acids. CDR3 in amino acids: CASSPGTSGSRDEQYF. The CDR3 DNA reads TGTGCCAGCAGTCCCGGGACTAGCGGGAGCCGGGACGAGCAGTACTTC.

The chain links TRBV28 to TRBJ1-5, with D unclear. Germline values: CDR1 MDHEN, CDR2 SYDVKM. The CDR3 extends over 12 amino acids. Between the trimmed V and J ends, which lost 5 bases and 5 bases, there was a span of 7 bases. The CDR3 spells CASSGVDQPQHF. The CDR3 nucleotides are TGTGCCAGCAGTGGAGTCGATCAGCCCCAGCATTTT.

This chain uses TRBV7-8 with TRBJ1-1, with D perhaps matching TRBD1 (5 bases). Trimming stripped 1 base from V and 2 bases from J, with 11 bases between. CDR1 and CDR2 (germline): SGHVS, FQNEAQ. CDR3 length: 15 amino acids. The CDR3 protein is CASSLGQGGNTEAFF. As DNA, the CDR3 is TGTGCCAGCAGCTTAGGTCAGGGCGGAAACACTGAAGCTTTCTTT.

The genes are TRBV9 and TRBJ2-7; 9 bases map to TRBD1. The CDR3 extends over 15 amino acids. CDR1 SGDLS and CDR2 YYNGEE come from the germline V gene. V dropped 0 bases and J dropped 7; count of bases not matched to a gene: 8. The CDR3 here is CASSVEGTGKGEQYF. Here the CDR3 DNA reads TGTGCCAGCAGCGTAGAAGGGACAGGGAAAGGGGAGCAGTACTTC.

The gene calls are TRBV9 and TRBJ2-2; D remains unclear. V gave up 3 bases and J gave up 2 bases, with 17 bases separating them. Per germline, CDR1 SGDLS and CDR2 YYNGEE. The CDR3 contains 17 residues. This CDR3 is CASSATGGHDNTGELFF. As DNA, the CDR3 is TGTGCCAGCAGCGCAACCGGTGGGCACGATAACACCGGGGAGCTGTTTTTT.

The V call is TRBV19, the J call TRBJ2-1; TRBD2 aligns across 10 bases. Germline trimming cut 7 bases from V and 5 bases from J; bases unmatched to any gene: 8. Germline assignment: CDR1 LNHDA and CDR2 SQIVND (reference sequence). The CDR3 extends over 15 amino acids. The CDR3: CASNLGLAVNNEQFF. The CDR3 DNA follows: TGTGCCAGTAACCTAGGACTAGCGGTTAACAATGAGCAGTTCTTC.

CDR3 coding DNA: TGTGCCAGTAGCCCCAGCGGTCTAAAGTTCAATGAGCAGTTCTTC. It encodes CASSPSGLKFNEQFF. The V call is TRBV19, the J call TRBJ2-1, with D perhaps matching TRBD2 (5 bases). CDR1 is LNHDA, CDR2 SQIVND, per germline (reference sequence). The germline V and J ends were trimmed by 6 bases and 6 bases, with 18 bases remaining between them. The CDR3 runs 15 residues.

V usage is TRBV10-3 and J usage is TRBJ2-7, with 7 bases identical to TRBD1. Losses at the gene ends were 6 bases for V and 3 bases for J; bases not matched to a gene: 11. The germline gives CDR1 ENHRY, CDR2 SYGVKD. The CDR3 loop spans 15 amino acids. Written as DNA, the CDR3 is TGTGCCATCAGGGGAAAAGACAGGGCCTTCTACGAGCAGTACTTC. Protein sequence: CAIRGKDRAFYEQYF.

This rearrangement joins TRBV5-1 to TRBJ2-4; TRBD2 aligns across 8 bases. CDR3 length: 16 amino acids. Germline V gene data show CDR1 as SGHRS and CDR2 as YFSETQ. Germline trimming cut 1 base from V and 8 bases from J; bases unmatched to any gene: 11. The CDR3 reads CASSLSSSGRADIQYF. The CDR3 region has the DNA TGCGCCAGCAGCTTGTCGTCCAGCGGGAGAGCAGACATTCAGTACTTC.

This rearrangement joins TRBV29-1 to TRBJ2-7; a weak D match, TRBD1 (6 bases). V was cut by 8 bases and J by 6 bases, with 17 bases left in between. Germline-derived CDR1 and CDR2 are SQVTM and ANQGSEA. The CDR3 has 12 amino acids. CDR3 residues: CSISGTKSEQYF. The CDR3 region has the DNA TGCAGCATTTCCGGGACAAAGAGCGAGCAGTACTTC.

This rearrangement joins TRBV23-1 to TRBJ1-1, with D perhaps TRBD1 (5 bases). TRBV23-1 is known as an ORF, though its function is uncertain. The CDR3 is 15 amino acids. The V gene lost 0 bases and the J gene lost 6 bases, with 14 bases spanning the gap. CDR3 in amino acids: CASSQSTDPGPEAFF. CDR3 DNA: TGCGCCAGCAGTCAATCGACAGACCCAGGACCTGAAGCTTTCTTT.

The sample holds one count of this clone. This rearrangement joins TRBV7-9 to TRBJ2-1, with 7 nucleotides matching TRBD1. The CDR3 has 12 amino acids. Germline CDR1 reads SEHNR; CDR2 reads FQNEAQ (reference sequence). V lost 3 bases, J lost 7 bases, and 0 bases stayed unmatched. The CDR3 DNA reads as TGTGCCAGCAGCTTGGACAGGAATGAGCAGTTCTTC. It codes for CASSLDRNEQFF.

This clone was picked up one time. This chain links TRBV6-5 with TRBJ1-2; TRBD1 is a possible D gene (5 bases). This CDR3 has 14 residues. V shed 5 bases and J shed 7 bases, with 17 bases lying between them. Germline V gene lookup returns CDR1 MNHEY and CDR2 SVGAGI. The CDR3 here is CASSPGGARGGYTF. In DNA form, the CDR3 reads TGTGCCAGCAGTCCCGGGGGTGCTAGGGGTGGCTACACCTTC.

For the CDR3, the DNA is TGTGCCAGCAGCTCCCGGACTAGCGGGACCTACAATGAGCAGTTCTTC. Translation: CASSSRTSGTYNEQFF. The chain combines TRBV7-8 with TRBJ2-1, with TRBD2 matching 12 bases. CDR1 is SGHVS, CDR2 FQNEAQ, per germline. Trimming at V came to 4 bases and at J to 2 bases, leaving 3 bases not matched to a gene. This CDR3 comprises 16 residues.

CDR3 amino acids: CASSLAAGAGANVLTF. The CDR3 DNA follows: TGTGCCAGCAGCTTAGCCGCAGGGGCTGGGGCCAACGTCCTGACTTTC. The V gene is TRBV7-3, the J gene TRBJ2-6, with a possible D match to TRBD1 (6 bases). Trimming removed 2 bases from V and 2 bases from J, with 10 bases in between. CDR3 length: 16 amino acids. The germline V gene has CDR1 SGHTA and CDR2 FQGTGA.

V usage is TRBV6-1 and J usage is TRBJ1-5, with 11 bases identical to TRBD1. CDR3 length: 15 residues. Trimming took 6 bases from V and 11 from J; bases not matched to a gene: 12. Germline V lookup: CDR1 MNHNS, CDR2 SASEGT. The CDR3 spells CASSPGTGGGRAQHF. CDR3 DNA sequence: TGTGCCAGCAGCCCCGGGACAGGGGGAGGAAGGGCCCAGCATTTT.

The V and J genes are TRBV7-2 and TRBJ2-5; tentative D call: TRBD2 (5 bases). The V and J ends lost 1 base and 4 bases respectively, with 13 bases between them. Germline V lookup: CDR1 SGHTA, CDR2 FQGNSA. The CDR3 runs to 15 residues. CDR3 DNA sequence: TGTGCCAGCAGCTTAGGCCTAGCAGATTCAGAGACCCAGTACTTC. Amino acids: CASSLGLADSETQYF. Complete variable domain (other parts from reference TRBV7-2 and TRBJ2-5): GAGVSQSPSNKVTEKGKDVELRCDPISGHTALYWYRQSLGQGLEFLIYFQGNSAPDKSGLPSDRFSAERTGGSVSTLTIQRTQQEDSAVYLCASSLGLADSETQYFGPGTRLLVL.

This clone was seen just once. The chain recombines TRBV5-1 with TRBJ2-3; TRBD2 matches 10 bases. The CDR3 runs to 16 residues. With 4 bases clipped from V and 0 bases from J, the junction kept 5 bases outside the gene matches. Per germline, CDR1 SGHRS and CDR2 YFSETQ. CDR3 nucleotides: TGCGCCAGCAGCGCCGGACTAGCGGAGAGCACAGATACGCAGTATTTT. Protein product: CASSAGLAESTDTQYF.